This TCR beta chain was identified in a study of cytomegalovirus exposure and HLA in healthy donors. The study, taken as a whole, reports: An ancestry cluster, one associated with Asian ancestry, reportedly showed fewer N-insertions than the roughly 610-donor mean in a later analysis. In an earlier analysis, in 540 or so donors, most V segments appeared productive either ~90% or ~30% of the time. A later analysis linked a missense DCLRE1C variant to TCR beta V- and J-gene trimming.

Details on this clone: Its target is not known.

13 Jbeta primers and 60 Vbeta primers were used for the PCR. Per the original methods: There were about 86 million unique TCR beta chains by a later count, and approximately 10 million of them were shared. Assay: immunoSEQ multiplex PCR; the TCRdb copy retains only in-frame clones and omits some. The V and J calls and clone size are taken from that table; D and trimming were inferred from the DNA. The table shows approximately 160,000 clones, with less than 80% occurring only once. The TCR was taken from a female donor in good health and CMV-seronegative. The material sequenced was PBMCs.

The CDR3 DNA sequence: TGTGCCAGCAGCTATGGACAGGGTGCCCATGAGCAGTTCTTC. This codes for CASSYGQGAHEQFF. The chain uses TRBV9 and TRBJ2-1; 8 bases are a match to TRBD1. The V gene end was trimmed by 4 bases and the J gene end by 8 bases; junction bases not matched to a gene: 8. The CDR3 sequence is 14 residues long. Germline loops: CDR1 SGDLS, CDR2 YYNGEE.